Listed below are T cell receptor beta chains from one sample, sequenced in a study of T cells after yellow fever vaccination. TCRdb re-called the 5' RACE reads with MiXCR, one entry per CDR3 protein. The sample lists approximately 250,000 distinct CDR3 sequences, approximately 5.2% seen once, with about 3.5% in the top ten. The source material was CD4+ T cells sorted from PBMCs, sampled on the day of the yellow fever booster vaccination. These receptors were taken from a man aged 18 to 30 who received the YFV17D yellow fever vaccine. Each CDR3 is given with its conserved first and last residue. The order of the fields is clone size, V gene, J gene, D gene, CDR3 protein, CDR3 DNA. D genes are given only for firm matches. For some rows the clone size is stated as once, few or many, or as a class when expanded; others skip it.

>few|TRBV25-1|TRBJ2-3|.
CASSDSWSDTQYF
TGTGCCAGCAGTGACTCCTGGTCAGATACGCAGTATTTT
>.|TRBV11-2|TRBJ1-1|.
CATSRGGPNTEAFF
TGTGCCACCTCTCGTGGGGGGCCGAACACTGAAGCTTTCTTT
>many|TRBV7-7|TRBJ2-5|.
CASSLGGTYQETQYF
TGTGCTAGCAGCTTAGGAGGCACGTACCAAGAGACCCAGTACTTC
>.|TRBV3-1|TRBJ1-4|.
CASSQGTGENEKLFF
TGTGCCAGCAGCCAAGGTACAGGCGAGAATGAAAAACTGTTTTTT
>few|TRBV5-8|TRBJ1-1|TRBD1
CASSATGGWTEAFF
TGTGCCAGCAGCGCGACAGGGGGGTGGACTGAAGCTTTCTTT
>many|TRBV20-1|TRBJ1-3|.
CSASYGNTIYF
TGCAGTGCTAGCTACGGAAACACCATATATTTT
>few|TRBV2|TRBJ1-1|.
CASSEFGTAYTEAFF
TGTGCCAGCAGTGAATTTGGGACCGCTTACACTGAAGCTTTCTTT
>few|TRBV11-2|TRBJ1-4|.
CASGRGEKLFF
TGTGCCAGCGGCCGTGGGGAAAAACTGTTTTTT
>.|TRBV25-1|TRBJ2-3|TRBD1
CASSKGTEQTQYF
TGTGCCAGCAGTAAAGGGACAGAACAGACGCAGTATTTT
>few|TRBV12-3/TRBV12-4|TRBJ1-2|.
CASNTRETLNYGYTF
TGTGCCAGCAACACCAGGGAGACCTTAAACTATGGCTACACCTTC
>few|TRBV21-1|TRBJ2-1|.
CASSSRDREVDEQFF
TGTGCCAGCAGCTCGAGGGACAGGGAGGTCGATGAGCAGTTCTTC
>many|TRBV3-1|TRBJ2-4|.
CASSQALLLTAKNIQYF
TGTGCCAGCAGCCAAGCGTTGTTGCTCACTGCCAAAAACATTCAGTACTTC
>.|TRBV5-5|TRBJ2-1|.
CASSSTTTRYEQFF
TGTGCCAGCAGCTCCACTACAACCCGCTATGAGCAGTTCTTC
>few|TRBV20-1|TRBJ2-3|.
CSALLAGTDTQYF
TGCAGTGCCTTACTAGCAGGCACAGATACGCAGTATTTT
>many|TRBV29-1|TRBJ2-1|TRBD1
CSVAGTGPDEQFF
TGCAGCGTTGCCGGGACAGGGCCGGATGAGCAGTTCTTC
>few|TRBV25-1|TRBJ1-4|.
CASSSPGGTEKLFF
TGTGCCAGCAGTAGCCCGGGGGGTACTGAAAAACTGTTTTTT
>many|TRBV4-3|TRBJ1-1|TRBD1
CASSQDPPDRVLDTEAFF
TGCGCCAGCAGCCAAGATCCACCGGACAGGGTATTGGACACTGAAGCTTTCTTT
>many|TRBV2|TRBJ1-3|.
CASEREAGNTIYF
TGTGCAAGCGAGAGGGAAGCTGGAAACACCATATATTTT
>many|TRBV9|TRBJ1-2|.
CASSVAEAGWNGYTF
TGTGCCAGCAGCGTAGCAGAAGCAGGCTGGAATGGCTACACCTTC
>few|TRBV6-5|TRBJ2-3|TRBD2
CASSKPGLAGVDTQYF
TGTGCCAGCAGTAAGCCCGGGCTAGCGGGAGTAGATACGCAGTATTTT
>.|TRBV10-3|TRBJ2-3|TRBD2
CATDGTSGGSASTDTQYF
TGTGCCACAGACGGGACTAGCGGGGGGTCGGCCAGCACAGATACGCAGTATTTT
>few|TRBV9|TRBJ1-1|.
CASSVGSSSGSSAFF
TGTGCCAGCAGCGTAGGATCTTCCTCCGGATCTTCAGCTTTCTTT
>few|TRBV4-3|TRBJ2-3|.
CASSEQSPHQADTQYF
TGCGCCAGCAGCGAACAGAGCCCTCATCAAGCTGATACGCAGTATTTT
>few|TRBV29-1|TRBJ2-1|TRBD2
CSVSGTRHYDEQFF
TGCAGCGTTTCCGGGACTAGACACTACGATGAGCAGTTCTTC
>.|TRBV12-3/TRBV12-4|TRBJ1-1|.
CASSPGGSQGTEAFF
TGTGCCAGCAGTCCCGGGGGATCCCAAGGCACTGAAGCTTTCTTT
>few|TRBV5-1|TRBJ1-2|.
CASSSYGQSYGYTF
TGCGCCAGCAGCTCCTATGGACAGTCATATGGCTACACCTTC
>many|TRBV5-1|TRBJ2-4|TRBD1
CASSATGGASNIQYF
TGCGCCAGCAGCGCAACAGGGGGCGCTTCAAACATTCAGTACTTC
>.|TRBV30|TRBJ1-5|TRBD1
CAWGTGRNQPQHF
TGTGCCTGGGGGACAGGCCGGAATCAGCCCCAGCATTTT
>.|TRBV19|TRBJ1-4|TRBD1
CASSRKDRGTTNEKLFF
TGTGCCAGTAGCCGCAAGGACAGGGGAACAACTAATGAAAAACTGTTTTTT
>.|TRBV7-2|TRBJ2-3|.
CASSPLAGINTDTQYF
TGTGCCAGCAGCCCATTGGCGGGGATTAACACAGATACGCAGTATTTT
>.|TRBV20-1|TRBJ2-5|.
CSANRQWEETQYF
TGCAGTGCTAATAGACAATGGGAAGAGACCCAGTACTTC
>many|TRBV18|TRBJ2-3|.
CASSPGQITDTQYF
TGTGCCAGCTCACCAGGACAGATCACAGATACGCAGTATTTT
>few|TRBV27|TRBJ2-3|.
CASRSQGFADTQYF
TGTGCCAGCAGATCACAGGGCTTCGCAGATACGCAGTATTTT
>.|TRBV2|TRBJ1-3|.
CASSARRSNSGNTIYF
TGTGCCAGCAGTGCAAGACGGTCTAACTCTGGAAACACCATATATTTT
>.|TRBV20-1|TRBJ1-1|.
CSALATGTPSEAFF
TGCAGTGCGCTTGCTACCGGGACACCTAGTGAAGCTTTCTTT
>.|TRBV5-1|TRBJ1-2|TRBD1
CASSQATGDGYTF
TGCGCCAGCAGCCAAGCTACAGGGGATGGCTACACCTTC
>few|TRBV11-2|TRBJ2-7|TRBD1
CASSSTGTVSYEQYF
TGTGCCAGCAGCTCCACCGGGACAGTCTCCTACGAGCAGTACTTC
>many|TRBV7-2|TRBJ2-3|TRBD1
CASSTWDREPTQYF
TGTGCCAGCAGCACCTGGGACAGGGAACCCACGCAGTATTTT
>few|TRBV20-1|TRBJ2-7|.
CSAAGKQYSYEQYF
TGCAGTGCCGCCGGGAAACAATATTCCTACGAGCAGTACTTC
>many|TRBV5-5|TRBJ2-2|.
CASSLVTTGELFF
TGTGCCAGCAGCTTGGTAACCACCGGGGAGCTGTTTTTT
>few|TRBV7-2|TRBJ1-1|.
CASTLQGLNTEAFF
TGTGCCAGCACCCTACAGGGACTGAACACTGAAGCTTTCTTT
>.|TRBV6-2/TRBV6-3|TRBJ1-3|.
CASSYGSGANSVF
TGTGCCAGCAGTTACGGGTCAGGGGCGAATTCGGTCTTC